The 12 T cell receptor beta chains given below trace back to one sample, sequenced in a study of control samples from healthy donors and cancer patients. Method: immunoSEQ multiplex PCR; TCRdb's copy keeps in-frame clones and lacks some. Among 170,000 or so clones listed, around 96% were seen once. What was sequenced was blood. The receptors originated from a woman between 40 and 55 years old in good health.

V is TRBV25-1 and J is TRBJ1-2; 10 positions agree with TRBD1. With 6 bases clipped from V and 7 bases from J, the junction kept 11 bases outside the gene matches. CDR1 is MGHDK and CDR2 is SYGVNS in the germline V gene. The length of the CDR3 is 15 residues. Here the CDR3 DNA reads TGTGCCAGCAGCCCTCAAAGGACAGGGGGGCCTGGCTACACCTTC. It specifies CASSPQRTGGPGYTF.

The V call is TRBV9, the J call TRBJ1-2; weak D call: TRBD1 (5 bases). Trimming pared 0 bases from V and 4 bases from J, leaving 13 bases between. The CDR3 is 15 amino acids. Germline V gene lookup returns CDR1 SGDLS and CDR2 YYNGEE. The CDR3 loop reads CASSVDGQGLYGYTF. The CDR3 nucleotides read TGTGCCAGCAGCGTAGATGGACAAGGTCTCTATGGCTACACCTTC.

The chain joins TRBV7-2 to TRBJ2-5; a possible D gene is TRBD2 (6 bases). Trimming stripped 0 bases from V and 7 bases from J, with 6 bases between. This CDR3 spans 12 amino acids. Per germline, CDR1 SGHTA and CDR2 FQGNSA. This chain's CDR3 is CASSLARGTQYF. CDR3 nucleotide sequence: TGTGCCAGCAGCTTAGCGCGGGGGACCCAGTACTTC. Filled out from reference TRBV7-2 and TRBJ2-5, the complete variable domain reads GAGVSQSPSNKVTEKGKDVELRCDPISGHTALYWYRQSLGQGLEFLIYFQGNSAPDKSGLPSDRFSAERTGGSVSTLTIQRTQQEDSAVYLCASSLARGTQYFGPGTRLLVL.

The chain uses TRBV3-1 (or the pseudogene TRBV3-2) and TRBJ1-1, with unresolved D. Trimming stripped 6 bases from V and 6 bases from J, with 17 bases between. Germline loops: CDR1 LGHDT, CDR2 YNNKEL (reference sequence). The CDR3 loop spans 14 amino acids. CDR3 sequence: CASRATERTAEAFF. Here the CDR3 DNA reads TGTGCCAGCAGGGCTACAGAGCGAACGGCTGAAGCTTTCTTT.

Only one count was recorded for this clone. The V and J genes are TRBV29-1 and TRBJ1-3; unclear D gene. The CDR3 has 10 residues. The V and J ends lost 5 bases and 3 bases respectively, with 2 bases between them. Germline CDR1 and CDR2: SQVTM and ANQGSEA. The CDR3 DNA sequence: TGCAGCGTTTATGGAAACACCATATATTTT. Translated: CSVYGNTIYF.

V and J are TRBV14 and TRBJ1-2, with D possibly matching TRBD1 (5 bases). V was trimmed by 4 bases and J by 5 bases, leaving 17 bases between them. Germline assignment: CDR1 SGHDN and CDR2 FVKESK. The CDR3 totals 15 residues. This CDR3 reads CASSRTTGELYGYTF. CDR3 coding DNA: TGTGCCAGCAGCCGGACGACGGGGGAACTTTATGGCTACACCTTC.

The rearrangement links TRBV23-1 to TRBJ2-3; D gene ambiguous. TRBV23-1 is known as an ORF, though its function is uncertain. The CDR3 totals 9 residues. V lost 6 bases, J lost 8 bases, and 3 bases lay in between. CDR3 sequence: CASRFTQYF. The CDR3 region has the DNA TGCGCCAGCAGATTTACGCAGTATTTT.

The gene calls are TRBV6-5 and TRBJ1-1; no definite D call. Germline CDR1 and CDR2: MNHEY and SVGAGI. The CDR3 has 11 residues. Trimming removed 6 bases from V and 6 bases from J, with 8 bases in between. The CDR3 spells CASRGIAEAFF. The CDR3 nucleotides read TGTGCCAGCAGAGGGATCGCTGAAGCTTTCTTT.

The chain recombines TRBV24-1 with TRBJ2-3; 11 bases agree with TRBD2. The V gene's germline CDR1 is KGHDR and CDR2 SFDVKD. The trim removed 9 bases at V and 4 bases at J, leaving 2 bases unmatched. CDR3 size: 13 residues. The CDR3 sequence: CATSSGGSDTQYF. The CDR3 DNA follows: TGTGCCACCTCTAGCGGGGGGTCAGATACGCAGTATTTT.

The chain combines TRBV4-3 with TRBJ1-4; maybe TRBD1 (6 bases). The CDR3 has 15 residues. Per the germline V gene, CDR1 is LGHNA and CDR2 is YSLEER. V lost 4 bases to trimming and J lost 4 bases, with 13 bases between them. CDR3 in DNA: TGCGCCAGCAGCCTCGGGGGCAGGAATAATGAAAAACTGTTTTTT. Translated, it gives CASSLGGRNNEKLFF.

This rearrangement joins TRBV7-9 to TRBJ1-2, with 8 bases lining up with TRBD1. The V and J ends lost 1 base and 2 bases, in that order; junction bases with no gene match: 3. This CDR3 is 15 amino acids long. The germline V gene encodes CDR1 SEHNR and CDR2 FQNEAQ (reference sequence). The CDR3 loop is CASSLGTGFNYGYTF. Written as DNA, the CDR3 is TGTGCCAGCAGCTTAGGGACAGGGTTCAACTATGGCTACACCTTC.

The chain couples TRBV25-1 to TRBJ2-2; D perhaps matches TRBD1 (6 bases). V was shortened by 5 bases and J by 0 bases, with 13 bases between the two germline ends. The germline gives CDR1 MGHDK, CDR2 SYGVNS. The CDR3 length is 16 residues. CDR3 in amino acids: CASSSMTGANTGELFF. The CDR3 coding sequence is TGTGCCAGCAGTTCGATGACAGGAGCGAACACCGGGGAGCTGTTTTTT. The full variable domain, completed using reference TRBV25-1 and TRBJ2-2, is EADIYQTPRYLVIGTGKKITLECSQTMGHDKMYWYQQDPGMELHLIHYSYGVNSTEKGDLSSESTVSRIRTEHFPLTLESARPSHTSQYLCASSSMTGANTGELFFGEGSRLTVL.